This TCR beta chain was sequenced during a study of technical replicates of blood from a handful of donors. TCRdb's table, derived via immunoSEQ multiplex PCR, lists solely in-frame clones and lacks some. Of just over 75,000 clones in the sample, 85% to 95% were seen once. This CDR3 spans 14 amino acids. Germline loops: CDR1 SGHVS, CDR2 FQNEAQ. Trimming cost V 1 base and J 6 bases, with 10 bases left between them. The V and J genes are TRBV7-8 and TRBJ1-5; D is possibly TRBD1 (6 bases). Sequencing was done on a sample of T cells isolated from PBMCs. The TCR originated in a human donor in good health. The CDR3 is CASSLERGGQPQHF. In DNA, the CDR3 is TGTGCCAGCAGCTTAGAAAGGGGGGGTCAGCCCCAGCATTTT.